The clone carrying this T cell receptor beta chain was seen at least ten times. The antigen remains undetermined. V was clipped by 5 bases and J by 7 bases, with 12 bases between them. Germline assignment: CDR1 MDHEN and CDR2 SYDVKM. This CDR3 comprises 13 residues. This record comes from a study of regulatory T cells in long-lasting Graves disease. As for time point: persistent/refractory GD, antithyroid drugs over 5 years with positive TRAb. The authors made the TCR library using RNA they extracted from PBMCs. Assembly of TCR beta libraries relied on iRepertoire HTBI primers together with Arm-PCR of CDR3 regions. TCRdb called the multiplex PCR reads again in MiXCR, with one record for every CDR3 protein. The sample has some 300,000 distinct CDR3 sequences; 22% are singletons. General study points: Thyroid tissue was not studied; only peripheral blood was.

Source: peripheral blood mononuclear cells (PBMCs), taken when the disease was refractory, from a patient treated with antithyroid drugs. V and J are TRBV28 and TRBJ1-5, with unresolved D. The clonotype comes from a female donor with Graves disease. CDR3 DNA: TGTGCCAGCAGTCCAGGCGTTCGGCAGCCCCAGCATTTT. This encodes CASSPGVRQPQHF.